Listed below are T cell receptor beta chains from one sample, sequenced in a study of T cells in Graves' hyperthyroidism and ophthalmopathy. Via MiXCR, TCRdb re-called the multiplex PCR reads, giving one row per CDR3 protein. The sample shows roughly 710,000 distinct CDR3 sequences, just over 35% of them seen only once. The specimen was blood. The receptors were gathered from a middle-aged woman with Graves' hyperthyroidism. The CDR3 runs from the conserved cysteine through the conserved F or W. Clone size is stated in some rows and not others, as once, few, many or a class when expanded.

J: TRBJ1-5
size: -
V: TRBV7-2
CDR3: CASRSTGTGGFNQPQHF

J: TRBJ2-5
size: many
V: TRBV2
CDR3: CASSELAERMGTQYF

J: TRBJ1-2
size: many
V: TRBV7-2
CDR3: CASSHGQGLDYGYTF

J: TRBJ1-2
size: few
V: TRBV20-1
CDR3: CSPARKVLSGRWADYGYTF

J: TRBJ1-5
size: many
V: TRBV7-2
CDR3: CASSENNQPQHF

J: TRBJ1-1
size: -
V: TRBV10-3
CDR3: CASRTRGARTEAFF

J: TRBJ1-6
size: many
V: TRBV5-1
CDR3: CASSTDRVVHGLHF

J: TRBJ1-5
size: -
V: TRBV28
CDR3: CASSLFSGPSNQPQHF

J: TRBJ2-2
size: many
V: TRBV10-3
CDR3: CALGPGATDTGELFF

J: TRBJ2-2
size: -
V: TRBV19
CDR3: CASSITRDGGELFF

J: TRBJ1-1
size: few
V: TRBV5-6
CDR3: CASSVGSGSEAFF

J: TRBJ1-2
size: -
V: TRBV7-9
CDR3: CASSLRGDVHGYTF

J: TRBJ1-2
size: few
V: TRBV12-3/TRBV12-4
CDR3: CASSPPGQGAGYTF

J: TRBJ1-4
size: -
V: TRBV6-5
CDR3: CASRDTNEKLFF

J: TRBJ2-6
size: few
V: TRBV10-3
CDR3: CAISKGAAGANVLTF

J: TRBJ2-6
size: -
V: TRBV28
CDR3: CASFSGANVLTF

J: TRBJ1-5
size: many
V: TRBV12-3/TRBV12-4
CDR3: CASSLYSHSNQPQHF

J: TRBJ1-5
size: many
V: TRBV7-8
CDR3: CASSHGPLRRPQHF

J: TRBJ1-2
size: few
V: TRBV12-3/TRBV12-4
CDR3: CASSLAGRQGVGYTF

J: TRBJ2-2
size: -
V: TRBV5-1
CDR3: CASSWASYTGELFF

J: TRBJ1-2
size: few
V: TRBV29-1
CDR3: CSVEDSRGSNNYGYTF

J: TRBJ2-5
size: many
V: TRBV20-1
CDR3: CSANIAGGPWETQYF

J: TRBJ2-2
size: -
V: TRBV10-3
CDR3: CAISDSGRGELFF

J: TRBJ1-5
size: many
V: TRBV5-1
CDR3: CASSPGTGVNQPQHF

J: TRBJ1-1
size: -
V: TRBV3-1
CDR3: CASTRTARTNTEAFF

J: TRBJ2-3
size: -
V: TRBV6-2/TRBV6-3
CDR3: CASMSGIAGTDTQYF

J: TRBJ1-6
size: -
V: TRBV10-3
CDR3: CANSVGVLSTLHF

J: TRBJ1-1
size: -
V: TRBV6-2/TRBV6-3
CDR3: CASSYIPDPTNTEAFF

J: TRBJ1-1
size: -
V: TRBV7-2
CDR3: CASSPWDSTEAFF

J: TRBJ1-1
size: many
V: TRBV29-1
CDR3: CSVLIGTVNTEAFF

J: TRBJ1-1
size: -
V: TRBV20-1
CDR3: CSATEGARSEASF

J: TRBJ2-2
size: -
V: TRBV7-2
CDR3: CASTPEGGAGELFF

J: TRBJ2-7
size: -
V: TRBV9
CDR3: CASSQRNKPGPTYEQYF

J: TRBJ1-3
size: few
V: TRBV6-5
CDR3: CASSTGPSPGNTIYF

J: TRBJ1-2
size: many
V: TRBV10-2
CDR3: CASSEFRSYGYTF

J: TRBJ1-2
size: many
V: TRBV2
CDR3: CASSSLHGGYTF

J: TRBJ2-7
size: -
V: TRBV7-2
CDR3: CASSRGTSEGFDEQYF

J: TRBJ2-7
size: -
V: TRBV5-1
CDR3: CASSLNWRQPSTSYEQYF

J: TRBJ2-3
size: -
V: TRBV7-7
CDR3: CASSVGLAGVDTQYF

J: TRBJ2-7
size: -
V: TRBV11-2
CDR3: CASSWAGAREQYF

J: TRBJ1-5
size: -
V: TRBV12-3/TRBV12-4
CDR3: CASILTTGRRNQPQHF

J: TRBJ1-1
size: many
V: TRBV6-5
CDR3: CASREQDGDTEAFF

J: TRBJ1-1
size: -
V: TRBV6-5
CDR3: CASSYFGTANTEASF

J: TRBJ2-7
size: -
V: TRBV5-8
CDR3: CASSLAGLDYEQYF

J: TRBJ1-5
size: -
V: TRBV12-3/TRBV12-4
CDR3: CASSFSDREGQPQHF

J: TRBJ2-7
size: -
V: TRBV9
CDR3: CASFPVAGSIVSSYEQYF

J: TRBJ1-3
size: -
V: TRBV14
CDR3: CASSPPGTAGNTIYF

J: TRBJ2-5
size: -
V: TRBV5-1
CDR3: CASRIDHGVETQYF

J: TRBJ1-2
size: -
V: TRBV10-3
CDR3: CAIRQDREYGYTF

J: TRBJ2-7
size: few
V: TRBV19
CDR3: CASSLLRDSYEQYF

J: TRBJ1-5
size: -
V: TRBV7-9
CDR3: CASSLAGTGGSRYQPQHF

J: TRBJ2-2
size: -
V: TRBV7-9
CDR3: CASSPMTGNTGELFF

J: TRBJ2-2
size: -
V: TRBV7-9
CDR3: CASSPSVTLNTGELFF

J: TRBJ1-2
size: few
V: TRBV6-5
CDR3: CASSQDSPGGYTF

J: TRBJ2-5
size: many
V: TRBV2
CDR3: CASRPGQSHAQAQYF

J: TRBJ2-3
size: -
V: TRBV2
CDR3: CASSVPGRSGRDTQYF

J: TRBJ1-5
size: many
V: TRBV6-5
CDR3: CASSPIGAGQPQHF